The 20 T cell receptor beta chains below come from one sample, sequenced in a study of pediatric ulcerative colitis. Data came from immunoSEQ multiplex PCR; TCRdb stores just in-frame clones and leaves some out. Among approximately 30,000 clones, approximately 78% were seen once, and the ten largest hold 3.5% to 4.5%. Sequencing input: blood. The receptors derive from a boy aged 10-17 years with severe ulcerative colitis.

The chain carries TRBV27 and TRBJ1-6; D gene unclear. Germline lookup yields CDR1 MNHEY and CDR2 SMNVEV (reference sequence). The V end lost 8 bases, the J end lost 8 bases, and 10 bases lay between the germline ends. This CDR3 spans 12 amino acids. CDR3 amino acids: CASGEPDSPLHF. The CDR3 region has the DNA TGTGCCAGCGGGGAGCCCGATTCACCCCTCCACTTT.

The CDR3 nucleotides are TGTGCCAGCAGCTTAGATGGCAGGGGAGGGACTGAAGCTTTCTTT. Its protein is CASSLDGRGGTEAFF. The rearrangement joins TRBV7-2 to TRBJ1-1; a weak D match, TRBD1 (6 bases). Trimming shortened V by 1 base and J by 5 bases, and 14 bases separated the two germline ends. Germline CDR1 is SGHTA and CDR2 is FQGNSA. The CDR3 covers 15 residues.

CDR3 in DNA: TGTGCCAGCAGGGCAACCGGGACGGGCACAGATACGCAGTATTTT. Encoded protein: CASRATGTGTDTQYF. V gene TRBV9 combines with J gene TRBJ2-3; D tentatively fits TRBD1 or TRBD2 (5 bases each). V lost 5 bases and J lost 1, with 14 bases in between. The CDR3 length is 15 residues. Germline lookup yields CDR1 SGDLS and CDR2 YYNGEE.

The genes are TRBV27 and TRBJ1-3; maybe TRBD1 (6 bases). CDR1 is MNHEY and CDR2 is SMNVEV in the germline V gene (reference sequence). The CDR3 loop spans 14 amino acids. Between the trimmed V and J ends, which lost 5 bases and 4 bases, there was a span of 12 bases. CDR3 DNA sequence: TGTGCCAGCAGTCCCAGGGGCCGAGGAAACACCATATATTTT. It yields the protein CASSPRGRGNTIYF.

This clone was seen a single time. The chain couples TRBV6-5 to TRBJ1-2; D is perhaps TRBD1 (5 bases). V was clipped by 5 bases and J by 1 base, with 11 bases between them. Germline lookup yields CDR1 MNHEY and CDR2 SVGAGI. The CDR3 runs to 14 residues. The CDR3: CASSRTPVNYGYTF. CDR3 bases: TGTGCCAGCAGTCGGACACCTGTTAACTATGGCTACACCTTC.

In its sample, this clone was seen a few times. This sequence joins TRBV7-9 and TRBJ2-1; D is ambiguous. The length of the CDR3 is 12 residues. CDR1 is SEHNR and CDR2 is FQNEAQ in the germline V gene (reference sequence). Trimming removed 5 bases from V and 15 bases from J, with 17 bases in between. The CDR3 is CASSPPRVPGFF. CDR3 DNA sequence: TGTGCCAGCAGCCCTCCGCGAGTCCCCGGGTTCTTC.

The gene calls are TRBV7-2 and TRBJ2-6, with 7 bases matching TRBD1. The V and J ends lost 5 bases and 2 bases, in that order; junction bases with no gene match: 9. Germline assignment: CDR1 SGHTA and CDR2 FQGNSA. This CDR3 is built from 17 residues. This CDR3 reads CASSQPQGRAGANVLTF. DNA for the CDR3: TGTGCCAGCAGCCAGCCACAGGGGAGAGCTGGGGCCAACGTCCTGACTTTC. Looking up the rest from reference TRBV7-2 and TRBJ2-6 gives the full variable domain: GAGVSQSPSNKVTEKGKDVELRCDPISGHTALYWYRQSLGQGLEFLIYFQGNSAPDKSGLPSDRFSAERTGGSVSTLTIQRTQQEDSAVYLCASSQPQGRAGANVLTFGAGSRLTVL.

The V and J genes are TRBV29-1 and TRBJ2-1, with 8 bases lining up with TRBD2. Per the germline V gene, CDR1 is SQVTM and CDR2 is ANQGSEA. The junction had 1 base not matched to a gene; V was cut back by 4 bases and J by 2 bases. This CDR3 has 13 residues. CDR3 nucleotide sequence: TGCAGCGTTGGCGGGGGGACCTACAATGAGCAGTTCTTC. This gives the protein CSVGGGTYNEQFF.

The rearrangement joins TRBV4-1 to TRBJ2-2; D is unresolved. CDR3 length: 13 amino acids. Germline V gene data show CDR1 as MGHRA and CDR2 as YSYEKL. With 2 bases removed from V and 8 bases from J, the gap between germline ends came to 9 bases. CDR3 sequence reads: CASSQSGTGELFF. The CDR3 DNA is TGCGCCAGCAGCCAAAGTGGTACGGGGGAGCTGTTTTTT.

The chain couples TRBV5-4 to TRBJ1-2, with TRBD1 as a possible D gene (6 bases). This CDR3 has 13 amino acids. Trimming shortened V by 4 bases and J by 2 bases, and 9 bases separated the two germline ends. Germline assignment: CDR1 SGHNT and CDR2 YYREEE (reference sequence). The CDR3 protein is CASSPDSNYGYTF. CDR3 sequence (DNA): TGTGCCAGCAGCCCGGACAGCAACTATGGCTACACCTTC.

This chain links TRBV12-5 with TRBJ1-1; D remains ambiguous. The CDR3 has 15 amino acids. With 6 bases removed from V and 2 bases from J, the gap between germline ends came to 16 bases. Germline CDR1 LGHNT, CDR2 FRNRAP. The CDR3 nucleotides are TGTGCTAGTGGGCAAACCGGGAACACTAACACTGAAGCTTTCTTT. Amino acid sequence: CASGQTGNTNTEAFF.

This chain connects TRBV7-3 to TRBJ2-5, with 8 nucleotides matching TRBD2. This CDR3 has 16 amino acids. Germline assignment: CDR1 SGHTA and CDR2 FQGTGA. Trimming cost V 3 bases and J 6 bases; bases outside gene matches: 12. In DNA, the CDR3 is TGTGCCAGCAGCTTGACAGGACCAGCGGGGGAACAGACCCAGTACTTC. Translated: CASSLTGPAGEQTQYF.

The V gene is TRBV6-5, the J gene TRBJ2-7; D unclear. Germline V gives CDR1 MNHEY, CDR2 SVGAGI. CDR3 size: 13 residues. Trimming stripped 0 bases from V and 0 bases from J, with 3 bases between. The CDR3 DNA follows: TGTGCCAGCAGTTACTCCAACTCCTACGAGCAGTACTTC. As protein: CASSYSNSYEQYF.

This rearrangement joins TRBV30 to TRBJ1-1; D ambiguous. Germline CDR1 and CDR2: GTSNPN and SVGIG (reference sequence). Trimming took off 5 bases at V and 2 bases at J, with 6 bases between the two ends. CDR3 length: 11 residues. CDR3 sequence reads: CAWVVNTEAFF. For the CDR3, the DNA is TGTGCCTGGGTGGTAAACACTGAAGCTTTCTTT.

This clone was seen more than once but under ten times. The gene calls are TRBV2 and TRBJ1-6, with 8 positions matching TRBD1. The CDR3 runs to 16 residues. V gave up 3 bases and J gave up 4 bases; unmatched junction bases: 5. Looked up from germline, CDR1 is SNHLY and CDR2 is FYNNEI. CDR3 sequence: CASSDRGLGYNSPLHF. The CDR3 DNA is TGTGCCAGCAGTGACAGGGGGCTCGGTTATAATTCACCCCTCCACTTT.

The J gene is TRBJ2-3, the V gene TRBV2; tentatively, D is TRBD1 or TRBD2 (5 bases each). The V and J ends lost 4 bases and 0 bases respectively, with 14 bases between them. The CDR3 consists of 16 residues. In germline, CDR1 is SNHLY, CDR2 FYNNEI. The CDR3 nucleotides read TGTGCCAGCAGTGTTTGGGGGTCCCTTAGCACAGATACGCAGTATTTT. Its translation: CASSVWGSLSTDTQYF.

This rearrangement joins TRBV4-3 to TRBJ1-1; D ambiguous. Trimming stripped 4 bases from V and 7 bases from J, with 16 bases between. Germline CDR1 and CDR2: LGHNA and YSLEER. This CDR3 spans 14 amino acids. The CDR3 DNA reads TGCGCCAGCAGCCTTACCGGAAGTAAACTTGAAGCTTTCTTT. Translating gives CASSLTGSKLEAFF.

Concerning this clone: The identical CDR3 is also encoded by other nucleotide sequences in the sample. CDR3 sequence (DNA): TGTGCCAGCAGCTTGGGAGGGGTAAGCACAGATACGCAGTATTTT. The encoded protein is CASSLGGVSTDTQYF. V and J are TRBV5-4 and TRBJ2-3; D may match TRBD1 or TRBD2 (5 bases each). Germline V gene lookup returns CDR1 SGHNT and CDR2 YYREEE (reference sequence). Trimming shortened V by 0 bases and J by 0 bases, and 8 bases separated the two germline ends. The CDR3 has 15 residues.

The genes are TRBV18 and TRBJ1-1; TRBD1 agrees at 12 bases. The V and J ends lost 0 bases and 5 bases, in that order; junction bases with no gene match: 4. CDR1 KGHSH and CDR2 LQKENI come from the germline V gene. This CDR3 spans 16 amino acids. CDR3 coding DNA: TGTGCCAGCTCACCACCGGGACAGGGGGCGAGTACTGAAGCTTTCTTT. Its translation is CASSPPGQGASTEAFF. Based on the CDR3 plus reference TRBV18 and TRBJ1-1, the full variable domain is NAGVMQNPRHLVRRRGQEARLRCSPMKGHSHVYWYRQLPEEGLKFMVYLQKENIIDESGMPKERFSAEFPKEGPSILRIQQVVRGDSAAYFCASSPPGQGASTEAFFGQGTRLTVV.

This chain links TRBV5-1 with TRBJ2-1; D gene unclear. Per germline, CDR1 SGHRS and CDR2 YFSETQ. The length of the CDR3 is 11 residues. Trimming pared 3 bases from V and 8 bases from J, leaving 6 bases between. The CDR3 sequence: CASSYSDEQFF. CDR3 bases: TGCGCCAGCAGCTACTCAGATGAGCAGTTCTTC.